Following are 4 T cell receptor beta chains from one sample sequenced in a study of identical twins. TCRdb reprocessed the 5' RACE reads with MiXCR, giving one entry per CDR3 protein. The sample has 450,000 or so distinct CDR3 sequences, about 24% seen once. This sample was also put to use in a study of T cells expressing NK-cell markers.

Sequenced material: CD4+ T cells sorted from blood. These receptors were taken from a woman aged 18-30 years in good health.

This clonotype came up many times. This chain connects TRBV5-1 to TRBJ2-3; D unresolved. The CDR3 loop spans 15 amino acids. V was shortened by 0 bases and J by 1 base, with 9 bases between the two germline ends. Germline V gene data show CDR1 as SGHRS and CDR2 as YFSETQ. CDR3: CASSLGGSGTDTQYF. The CDR3, as DNA: TGCGCCAGCAGCTTGGGGGGATCCGGCACAGATACGCAGTATTTT. The full variable domain, completed using reference TRBV5-1 and TRBJ2-3, is KAGVTQTPRYLIKTRGQQVTLSCSPISGHRSVSWYQQTPGQGLQFLFEYFSETQRNKGNFPGRFSGRQFSNSRSEMNVSTLELGDSALYLCASSLGGSGTDTQYFGPGTRLTVL.

The genes are TRBV27 and TRBJ2-1, with D perhaps TRBD2 (6 bases). The CDR3 is made up of 16 amino acids. V was pared by 6 bases and J by 6 bases, with 21 bases between. Germline assignment: CDR1 MNHEY and CDR2 SMNVEV (reference sequence). The CDR3 DNA sequence: TGTGCCAGCAGACGCGCGGGACCCGGGATGGTCAATGAGCAGTTCTTC. It translates to CASRRAGPGMVNEQFF.

This clonotype appeared a few times. V and J are TRBV20-1 and TRBJ2-1, with 11 positions matching TRBD2. From germline, CDR1 is DFQATT and CDR2 SNEGSKA (reference sequence). Unmatched junction bases numbered 10, after V lost 2 bases and J lost 4 bases. The CDR3 has 17 amino acids. The CDR3 nucleotides are TGCAGTGCTAGAACTCTACGACTAGCGGGAACATACAATGAGCAGTTCTTC. Translation: CSARTLRLAGTYNEQFF.

CDR3 nucleotides: TGTGCCACCAGTGACTCAAGGGGTGGGGGGGGCTCCTACAATGAGCAGTTCTTC. This codes for CATSDSRGGGGSYNEQFF. The V call is TRBV24-1, the J call TRBJ2-1; the match to TRBD2 covers 7 bases. Germline-derived CDR1 and CDR2 are KGHDR and SFDVKD. Germline trimming cut 4 bases from V and 0 bases from J; bases unmatched to any gene: 11. CDR3 length equals 18 residues.